What follows is one T cell receptor beta chain and its context. This sample was included in a study of PD-L1 blockade in urothelial cancer. Assay used: immunoSEQ multiplex PCR; TCRdb lists only in-frame clones, some missing. Among almost 50,000 clones listed, 80% to 90% were seen once. Time point: pretreatment peripheral blood. The V and J ends lost 5 bases and 10 bases, in that order; junction bases with no gene match: 12. CDR3 size: 15 residues. Per the germline V gene, CDR1 is SGHTA and CDR2 is FQGTGA. The chain links TRBV7-3 to TRBJ2-1; TRBD2 aligns across 9 bases. The source was PBMCs, collected around atezolizumab (anti-PD-L1) treatment. This TCR was recovered from a man aged 65 to 85 with urothelial cancer. CDR3 protein: CASSPSSSGTLEQFF. In DNA, the CDR3 is TGTGCCAGCAGCCCTTCTTCTAGCGGGACTCTAGAGCAGTTCTTC.